These T cell receptor beta chains were read from a single sample in a study of molecular identifiers for immune sequencing clone quantification. From the PCR reads, TCRdb called clonotypes with MiXCR, one entry per CDR3 protein. Of some 100,000 distinct CDR3 sequences listed, over 15% were seen once; the top ten hold about 0.85%. The sequencing input was naive CD8+ T cells from blood, with Jurkat cell RNA spiked in. The receptors derive from a human donor in good health. Some libraries in this study had Jurkat cell RNA spiked in. CDR3s include the opening cysteine and the closing phenylalanine or tryptophan. Each record gives: CDR3 length, D gene, J gene, clone size, V gene, CDR3 protein, CDR3 DNA. A D gene is named only where the DNA matches it firmly. A clone size is listed for some rows: how often the clone was seen (once, few, many), or a class if it is expanded.

>16|NA|TRBJ1-1|NA|TRBV3-1
CASSQPFGQLVGEAFF
TGTGCCAGCAGCCAACCATTCGGACAGTTGGTAGGGGAAGCTTTCTTT
>15|TRBD2|TRBJ2-7|few|TRBV6-2/TRBV6-3
CASSPSGALSYEQYF
TGTGCCAGCAGTCCTAGCGGGGCCCTCTCCTACGAGCAGTACTTC
>14|NA|TRBJ1-1|many|TRBV7-3
CASSLIGGSTEAFF
TGTGCCAGCAGCTTAATTGGGGGCAGCACTGAAGCTTTCTTT
>19|TRBD2|TRBJ2-5|many|TRBV6-5
CASSYLTPGASGYQETQYF
TGTGCCAGCAGTTACTTAACCCCTGGGGCTAGCGGGTACCAAGAGACCCAGTACTTC
>16|TRBD1|TRBJ1-2|many|TRBV2
CASSEDPGQVNYGYTF
TGTGCCAGCAGTGAGGACCCGGGACAGGTGAACTATGGCTACACCTTC
>13|NA|TRBJ2-1|many|TRBV5-6
CASSPGGPHEQFF
TGTGCCAGCAGCCCCGGCGGTCCGCATGAGCAGTTCTTC
>16|NA|TRBJ2-1|many|TRBV12-3/TRBV12-4
CASSILPGTINNEQFF
TGTGCCAGCAGCATTCTCCCAGGGACGATTAACAATGAGCAGTTCTTC
>14|NA|TRBJ1-3|NA|TRBV4-3
CASSQGTRGNTIYF
TGCGCCAGCAGCCAAGGGACAAGAGGAAACACCATATATTTT
>13|NA|TRBJ1-1|many|TRBV27
CASRDRGSTEAFF
TGTGCCAGCAGGGACAGAGGTTCCACTGAAGCTTTCTTT
>15|NA|TRBJ2-3|many|TRBV3-1
CASSPPGLVTDTQYF
TGTGCCAGCAGCCCACCGGGGTTGGTCACAGATACGCAGTATTTT
>15|TRBD1|TRBJ1-2|many|TRBV3-1
CASSQDRQGAYGYTF
TGTGCCAGCAGCCAAGATAGACAGGGGGCTTATGGCTACACCTTC
>16|TRBD1|TRBJ2-2|many|TRBV6-6
CASSYSPGQRTGELFF
TGTGCCAGCAGTTACTCTCCGGGACAGCGCACCGGGGAGCTGTTTTTT
>13|NA|TRBJ2-7|many|TRBV29-1
CSVVTVFSYEQYF
TGCAGCGTTGTGACGGTTTTCTCCTACGAGCAGTACTTC
>16|NA|TRBJ1-1|many|TRBV6-2/TRBV6-3
CASSYDPASMNTEAFF
TGTGCCAGCAGTTACGACCCGGCCTCTATGAACACTGAAGCTTTCTTT
>16|NA|TRBJ1-5|many|TRBV21-1
CASSPQLTGIDQPQHF
TGTGCCAGCAGCCCCCAATTGACAGGGATCGATCAGCCCCAGCATTTT
>14|TRBD1|TRBJ2-7|many|TRBV7-6
CASSFGTGGNEQYF
TGTGCCAGCAGCTTTGGGACAGGGGGCAACGAGCAGTACTTC
>17|TRBD2|TRBJ2-1|many|TRBV27
CASSSPGTRSLYNEQFF
TGTGCCAGCAGTTCGCCCGGGACTAGAAGTCTCTACAATGAGCAGTTCTTC
>18|TRBD2|TRBJ2-5|many|TRBV20-1
CSARELTTLAAVQETQYF
TGCAGTGCTAGAGAGCTCACAACACTAGCGGCGGTTCAAGAGACCCAGTACTTC
>19|NA|TRBJ1-1|many|TRBV4-2
CASSHDLGGLGKGNTEAFF
TGTGCCAGCAGCCATGACCTCGGGGGCCTGGGCAAGGGTAACACTGAAGCTTTCTTT
>14|TRBD1|TRBJ2-2|many|TRBV6-4
CASSVYRGHGELFF
TGTGCCAGCAGTGTATACAGGGGACACGGGGAGCTGTTTTTT
>17|TRBD2|TRBJ2-3|many|TRBV24-1
CATSEASGRFSTDTQYF
TGTGCCACCAGTGAGGCTAGCGGGAGATTTAGCACAGATACGCAGTATTTT
>15|NA|TRBJ2-7|many|TRBV29-1
CSAPPAERDSYEQYF
TGCAGCGCCCCCCCCGCGGAACGGGACTCCTACGAGCAGTACTTC
>15|TRBD2|TRBJ2-3|many|TRBV11-3
CASSLRTSGADTQYF
TGTGCCAGCAGCCTCAGGACTAGCGGGGCAGATACGCAGTATTTT
>14|NA|TRBJ2-5|many|TRBV6-5
CASSYSSDQETQYF
TGTGCCAGCAGTTACTCCTCGGACCAAGAGACCCAGTACTTC
>14|NA|TRBJ1-2|NA|TRBV27
CASSLMGGAYGYTF
TGTGCCAGCAGTTTAATGGGGGGCGCCTATGGCTACACCTTC
>15|TRBD2|TRBJ2-3|few|TRBV13
CASSLGGRGTDTQYF
TGTGCCAGCAGCTTAGGCGGGAGGGGAACAGATACGCAGTATTTT
>17|TRBD2|TRBJ2-3|many|TRBV7-9
CASSPQTSGVFGDTQYF
TGTGCCAGCAGCCCCCAGACTAGCGGGGTATTCGGAGATACGCAGTATTTT
>18|TRBD1|TRBJ2-2|many|TRBV6-5
CASTPLPGQGANTGELFF
TGTGCCAGCACCCCCCTCCCGGGACAGGGGGCTAACACCGGGGAGCTGTTTTTT
>13|NA|TRBJ2-3|many|TRBV2
CASSEGSVDTQYF
TGTGCCAGCAGTGAAGGAAGTGTAGATACGCAGTATTTT
>16|TRBD2|TRBJ2-5|many|TRBV6-5
CASSYYSGGGQETQYF
TGTGCCAGCAGTTACTACAGCGGGGGGGGGCAAGAGACCCAGTACTTC
>15|NA|TRBJ2-7|many|TRBV2
CASSIFSGSSYEQYF
TGTGCCAGCAGCATTTTTAGTGGTTCCTCCTACGAGCAGTACTTC
>13|NA|TRBJ1-2|many|TRBV6-2/TRBV6-3
CASRPYVGSGYTF
TGTGCCAGCAGACCCTACGTGGGCTCTGGCTACACCTTC
>17|NA|TRBJ2-3|few|TRBV7-2
CASSLNDWRGPTDTQYF
TGTGCCAGCAGCTTAAATGACTGGCGGGGGCCCACAGATACGCAGTATTTT
>15|TRBD2|TRBJ2-7|many|TRBV4-3
CASSQDTASGYEQYF
TGCGCCAGCAGCCAAGATACCGCTAGCGGCTACGAGCAGTACTTC
>18|NA|TRBJ1-3|many|TRBV6-5
CASSYKPPREAVGNTIYF
TGTGCCAGCAGCTATAAGCCACCCAGGGAGGCGGTTGGAAACACCATATATTTT
>15|NA|TRBJ2-7|many|TRBV4-3
CASSQDWGGLYEQYF
TGCGCCAGCAGCCAAGACTGGGGGGGGCTCTACGAGCAGTACTTC
>12|NA|TRBJ2-7|NA|TRBV13
CASSTLSGEQYF
TGTGCCAGCAGCACCCTATCGGGCGAGCAGTACTTC
>17|NA|TRBJ2-2|many|TRBV7-9
CASSSPGGTVDTGELFF
TGTGCCAGCAGCTCCCCAGGTGGGACGGTAGACACCGGGGAGCTGTTTTTT
>13|TRBD2|TRBJ2-1|many|TRBV19
CASGYSGANEQFF
TGTGCCAGTGGGTACAGCGGGGCCAATGAGCAGTTCTTC
>13|TRBD1|TRBJ1-1|many|TRBV20-1
CSARGGQGAEAFF
TGCAGTGCTAGAGGGGGACAGGGGGCTGAAGCTTTCTTT
>15|NA|TRBJ1-5|many|TRBV19
CASSIDHGSRSPQHF
TGTGCCAGTAGTATAGATCACGGATCCCGTTCGCCCCAGCATTTT
>15|NA|TRBJ1-5|many|TRBV9
CASSVAGGMGQPQHF
TGTGCCAGCAGCGTAGCAGGTGGGATGGGACAGCCCCAGCATTTT
>15|NA|TRBJ1-1|many|TRBV19
CASTGVPPGGTEAFF
TGTGCCAGTACAGGGGTCCCTCCTGGGGGGACTGAAGCTTTCTTT
>17|TRBD2|TRBJ2-7|many|TRBV4-3
CASSQDARTSGRVEQYF
TGCGCCAGCAGCCAAGACGCCCGGACTAGCGGGAGGGTCGAGCAGTACTTC
>12|NA|TRBJ2-1|many|TRBV11-1
CASSLGQEEQFF
TGTGCCAGCAGCTTAGGACAGGAGGAGCAGTTCTTC
>15|TRBD1|TRBJ1-5|many|TRBV19
CASQAWQGVIQPQHF
TGTGCCAGTCAGGCGTGGCAGGGGGTGATTCAGCCCCAGCATTTT
>14|NA|TRBJ2-7|many|TRBV29-1
CSVEEVANPYEQYF
TGCAGCGTTGAGGAGGTGGCGAACCCCTACGAGCAGTACTTC
>14|NA|TRBJ2-7|many|TRBV9
CASSSGTAGGEQYF
TGTGCCAGCAGCTCGGGGACAGCCGGGGGCGAGCAGTACTTC
>14|TRBD2|TRBJ2-7|many|TRBV19
CASSALAGGYEQYF
TGTGCCAGTAGTGCCCTAGCGGGAGGGTACGAGCAGTACTTC
>16|TRBD2|TRBJ2-3|many|TRBV7-6
CASRPTSGSHTDTQYF
TGTGCCAGCAGACCAACTAGCGGGAGTCACACAGATACGCAGTATTTT
>16|NA|TRBJ2-1|many|TRBV5-1
CASSLEPDPSYSEQFF
TGCGCCAGCAGCTTGGAGCCGGACCCCTCCTACAGTGAGCAGTTCTTC
>13|NA|TRBJ1-2|many|TRBV7-9
CASSFGQHYGYTF
TGTGCCAGCAGCTTCGGACAGCACTATGGCTACACCTTC
>15|TRBD1|TRBJ2-1|many|TRBV7-9
CASKGQGISYNEQFF
TGTGCCAGCAAAGGACAGGGCATTTCCTACAATGAGCAGTTCTTC
>13|NA|TRBJ2-7|many|TRBV20-1
CSARVRPIYEQYF
TGCAGTGCTAGAGTGCGGCCGATCTACGAGCAGTACTTC